This TCR beta chain emerged from a study of T cells in women clearing cervical HPV infection (dated by TCRdb to between 2017 and 2018). Broadly, across the study: The cases were 25 to 30 women with histologically confirmed HPV16-related CIN3 or worse, and 2 of those women had invasive cancers. Cases had a median age of around 32 years and controls had a median age of about 37, with no significant differences in baseline characteristics. Blood from cases was collected at the visit where the lesion was first found, while blood from controls was collected once the infection could no longer be detected. Quality controls consisted of five blinded duplicates per group, for a total of roughly 60 samples made up of 50 participants and roughly ten replicates. The roughly 25 controls were women who cleared a single incident HPV16 infection within 12 months without developing precancer or cancer. Cases were matched to controls by age within five years and by the year the sample was collected. Since HLA typing was available for only a few women, HLA type could not be ruled out as a confounder. The exploratory proof-of-principle case-control study was nested within the Guanacaste HPV Natural History Study in Costa Rica and compared TCR repertoires across cervical HPV16 outcomes. In the parent cohort, some 10,000 women aged 18 or older were enrolled in Guanacaste, Costa Rica, during about 1993 to 1994 and then followed for less than 8 years. Among cases, blood sampling came a median of about 150 days after lesion detection, with an interquartile range of roughly 80 to 220 days. What the work shows at the level of the full study, not this receptor alone: Because T-cell numbers per sample were unknown, differences in richness could reflect varying T-cell content rather than repertoire biology. The cross-sectional design could not show whether associations preceded infection or resulted from it; effector/memory subsets and HPV-specific T cells were not isolated. Lower TRBV6-7 relative abundance was observed in cases than in controls (approximately 0.1% versus 0.16%; Bonferroni P = 0.0008). Random forest classifiers combining richness and V gene abundances distinguished cases from controls with an estimated AUC of 0.7 to 0.85. CIN3+ cases had significantly higher TCR repertoire richness than controls across sequencing depths, but evenness did not differ between the groups.

To note about this clone: Its antigen target is currently unknown. The read finishes 3 residues shy of the CDR3 end, and the germline J gene is used to complete it.

CDR1 and CDR2 were assigned from the germline V gene (reference sequence) as SGHKS and YYEKEE. V lost 4 bases and J lost 4 bases; the stretch between them is 11 bases long. From the cysteine up to the phenylalanine, the CDR3 has a length of 13 residues. Only the CDR3 bases that were read are kept: 30 of them, in frame from base 1. Every participant had a single incident cervical HPV16 infection, and prevalent HPV16 infections were excluded. Cervical HPV DNA was detected with MY09/MY11 PCR, and genotyping was done by dot-blot hybridization. Fifteen mL of heparinized blood was centrifuged, after which the buffy coat was aliquoted, frozen at -30 degrees C, and then stored at -80 degrees C. Genomic DNA was extracted from buffy coat specimens using QIAGEN kits. Using the immunoSEQ assay, multiplex PCR amplified TCR beta CDR3 regions from an average of around 1,300 ng of genomic DNA per sample. To correct primer bias, the assay used a complete synthetic TCR repertoire to set an amplification baseline. Amplicons were sequenced on the Illumina platform. The paper's processing steps were these. Sequence errors were corrected by clustering with frequency ratios and a modified nearest-neighbor algorithm, and the sequences were then analyzed in the immunoSEQ Analyzer using IMGT gene definitions. At each rarefaction depth, TCR richness and evenness were averaged across 20 rarefaction repeats, and samples with fewer sequences than that depth were excluded. Wilcoxon rank sum tests with FDR correction were used to compare relative abundances of V, D and J genes between the groups. For the blinded duplicates, the intraclass correlation was nearly 96% for TCR richness and averaged 76.4% across about 64 gene segments. TCRdb took over this immuneACCESS table, retaining in-frame rearrangements with V and J assigned. Such tables are incomplete; in checked studies, under half of the missing clones stem from an unresolved V gene, and the remainder is unexplained. Clone size and the V and J calls come from that table; the DNA yielded D and trimming. Per the sample table, the count is 31,000 or so clones. Of the sample, roughly 4.2% is held by the ten largest clones.

The sequence joins TRBV5-5 to TRBJ2-5, with TRBD2 perhaps the D gene, on 6 matching bases. The sequencing input was blood buffy coat. The sequence was obtained from a woman aged 18-69 years with a cervical HPV16 infection that either progressed to CIN3+ or cleared (not recorded which). The CDR3 has the sequence CASSMEAGETQYF. Incomplete CDR3 DNA: TGTGCCAGCAGCATGGAAGCGGGAGAGACC.